Sequencing of this T cell receptor (beta chain) was carried out in a study of T cells of healthy individuals. The V and J ends lost 4 bases and 4 bases, in that order; junction bases with no gene match: 11. Germline V gene sequence: CDR1 LGHNA, CDR2 YSLEER. The length of the CDR3 is 16 residues. TCRdb reprocessed the 5' RACE reads with MiXCR, giving one entry per CDR3 protein. In the table there are about 96,000 distinct CDR3 sequences, approximately 16% of which are singletons. This clonotype was observed a handful of times. The receptor's source is a human donor in good health. This rearrangement joins TRBV4-3 to TRBJ2-3; 7 bases fit TRBD2. The chain's CDR3 is CASSLKQSGEADTQYF. The DNA of the CDR3 is TGCGCCAGCAGCCTCAAGCAAAGCGGGGAAGCAGATACGCAGTATTTT.